The rows below give T cell receptor beta chains drawn from one sample of a study of blood T cell repertoires in COVID-19. Clones were read by immunoSEQ multiplex PCR, and TCRdb kept only the in-frame ones, dropping some. The repertoire includes around 97,000 clones, about 80% of them detected once, and more than 9% sits in the top ten. Specimen: peripheral blood. These receptor sequences come from a man aged 70 or older with acute or convalescent COVID-19. The CDR3 runs from the conserved cysteine through the conserved F or W. The D gene is left open where the match is weak. A clone size is listed for some rows: how often the clone was seen (once, few, many), or a class if it is expanded.

clone_size: once; d_call: TRBD1; j_call: TRBJ1-6; v_call: TRBV28; cdr3_nt: TGTGCCAGCAGCGATACAGGGGGATCACCCCTCCACTTT; cdr3_aa: CASSDTGGSPLHF
clone_size: NA; d_call: TRBD2; j_call: TRBJ2-1; v_call: TRBV7-2; cdr3_nt: TGTGCCAGCAGCTCCTACCTAGCGGGGGATGAGCAGTTCTTC; cdr3_aa: CASSSYLAGDEQFF
clone_size: NA; d_call: TRBD1; j_call: TRBJ2-1; v_call: TRBV2; cdr3_nt: TGTGCCTCCCAAGGTGTAGGGGGCTTCGTCAATGAGCAGTTCTTC; cdr3_aa: CASQGVGGFVNEQFF
clone_size: NA; d_call: TRBD1; j_call: TRBJ1-3; v_call: TRBV28; cdr3_nt: TGTGCCAGCGGTGGGACAGGGGCGGCTTTGGGCTCTGGAAACACCATATATTTT; cdr3_aa: CASGGTGAALGSGNTIYF
clone_size: NA; d_call: TRBD1; j_call: TRBJ2-7; v_call: TRBV10-3; cdr3_nt: TGTGCCATCAGGGGACAGGGGTCCGACGAGCAGTACTTC; cdr3_aa: CAIRGQGSDEQYF
clone_size: NA; d_call: TRBD2; j_call: TRBJ2-1; v_call: TRBV6-5; cdr3_nt: TGTGCCAGCAGTTACCAGACTAGCGGGGGGCCTCGGTTCTTC; cdr3_aa: CASSYQTSGGPRFF
clone_size: NA; d_call: TRBD1; j_call: TRBJ1-2; v_call: TRBV15; cdr3_nt: TGTGCCACCAGCAGAGAGACAGGGGCTAGAGGCTACACCTTC; cdr3_aa: CATSRETGARGYTF
clone_size: NA; d_call: TRBD1; j_call: TRBJ2-2; v_call: TRBV2; cdr3_nt: TGTGCCAGCAGCCGGGACAGGGGTGGCACCGGGGAGCTGTTTTTT; cdr3_aa: CASSRDRGGTGELFF
clone_size: once; d_call: NA; j_call: TRBJ1-1; v_call: TRBV12-3/TRBV12-4; cdr3_nt: TGTGCCAGCAGTTTAGCTCGGGTTGAAGCTTTCTTT; cdr3_aa: CASSLARVEAFF
clone_size: NA; d_call: TRBD1; j_call: TRBJ1-2; v_call: TRBV11-2; cdr3_nt: TGTGCCAGCAGCCTACAGGGGATCTATGGCTACACCTTC; cdr3_aa: CASSLQGIYGYTF
clone_size: NA; d_call: TRBD2; j_call: TRBJ2-1; v_call: TRBV3-1/TRBV3-2; cdr3_nt: TGTGCCAGCAGCCAAACTAGCGGGAGCGATGAGCAGTTCTTC; cdr3_aa: CASSQTSGSDEQFF
clone_size: NA; d_call: NA; j_call: TRBJ2-3; v_call: TRBV6-5; cdr3_nt: TGTGCCAGCAGTTACGGGTATAAGGGAGGCGATACGCAGTATTTT; cdr3_aa: CASSYGYKGGDTQYF
clone_size: once; d_call: TRBD2; j_call: TRBJ2-1; v_call: TRBV3-1/TRBV3-2; cdr3_nt: TGTGCCAGCAGCCAAGATGGAGCCCTAAGCGGGGGGCGGTTGGGTGAGCAGTTCTTC; cdr3_aa: CASSQDGALSGGRLGEQFF
clone_size: NA; d_call: NA; j_call: TRBJ2-5; v_call: TRBV3-1/TRBV3-2; cdr3_nt: TGTGCCAGCAGCTCCAGGGGGGCTAGGACCCAGTACTTC; cdr3_aa: CASSSRGARTQYF
clone_size: NA; d_call: NA; j_call: TRBJ2-7; v_call: TRBV11-1; cdr3_nt: TGTGCCAGCAGCTTAGGCAGTGCCCCCTTCTACGAGCAGTACTTC; cdr3_aa: CASSLGSAPFYEQYF
clone_size: NA; d_call: TRBD1; j_call: TRBJ1-1; v_call: TRBV13; cdr3_nt: TGTGCCAGCAACCAAGGACAGGGGAACACTGAAGCTTTCTTT; cdr3_aa: CASNQGQGNTEAFF